The T cell receptor beta chain described here comes from a study of regulatory T cells in long-lasting Graves disease. The count of this clonotype is one. A much larger clonotype is one base distant, so this may be a read error. Arm-PCR of CDR3 regions and iRepertoire HTBI primers were the basis on which TCR beta libraries were built. TCRdb called the multiplex PCR reads again in MiXCR, with one record for every CDR3 protein. The sample carries a few hundred thousand distinct CDR3 sequences, 12% recorded once. This sample's time point: newly diagnosed GD, antithyroid drugs for less than 3 months. The authors made the TCR library using RNA they extracted from PBMCs. An endocrinology department in Xi'an, China, recruited the patients. These data also formed part of another study, on T cells in Graves' hyperthyroidism and ophthalmopathy. From that second work: Ophthalmopathy was told apart from stable hyperthyroidism by a 13 V-J model.

The source was peripheral blood mononuclear cells (PBMCs), collected at new diagnosis, from a patient treated with antithyroid drugs. The sequence came from a woman between 18 and 30 years old with Graves disease.

CDR3 in DNA: TGTGCCACCAGCAGAGAGGCGGGAGGTTACAATGAGCAGTACTTC. Its translation: CATSREAGGYNEQYF. The genes are TRBV15 and TRBJ2-7; the match to TRBD2 covers 8 bases. V was pared by 0 bases and J by 7 bases, with 8 bases of the junction left unmatched. Germline lookup yields CDR1 LNHNV and CDR2 YYDKDF (reference sequence). The CDR3 is 15 residues long.